This T cell receptor (beta chain) was sequenced during a study of T-cell memory formation after mild COVID-19. Study-wide points: CD4/CD8 balance characterized clones contracting day 15 to 85, and CD4+ skew characterized later expanders.

This clonotype was found many times. Its antigen is currently unknown. Using constant-segment primers, 5'RACE produced TCR alpha and TCR beta cDNA libraries carrying sample barcodes and UMIs. TCRdb re-called the 5' RACE reads through MiXCR, storing one row per CDR3 protein. The data contain thousands of distinct CDR3 sequences, roughly 20% of them singletons. CDR1 is SGDLS and CDR2 is YYNGEE in the germline V gene. The CDR3 length is 14 residues. V was shortened by 0 bases and J by 6 bases, with 11 bases between the two germline ends. The sequencing sample was made of PBMCs or a T cell subset sorted from them (not recorded which). The chain combines TRBV9 with TRBJ2-3; D possibly corresponds to TRBD1 (6 bases). The sequence was obtained from an adult woman who had mild COVID-19 (a few samples of this study predate the infection). Cell type and time point are not known. In DNA, the CDR3 is TGTGCCAGCAGCGTAGGGCAGGGGCTCGATACGCAGTATTTT. Residues: CASSVGQGLDTQYF. Looking up the rest from reference TRBV9 and TRBJ2-3 gives the full variable domain: DSGVTQTPKHLITATGQRVTLRCSPRSGDLSVYWYQQSLDQGLQFLIQYYNGEERAKGNILERFSAQQFPDLHSELNLSSLELGDSALYFCASSVGQGLDTQYFGPGTRLTVL.